These 8 T cell receptor beta chains share one sample of origin, sequenced in a study of early T cells in non-severe SARS-CoV-2 infection. Via MiXCR, TCRdb re-called the 5' RACE reads, giving one row per CDR3 protein. The table lists some 70,000 distinct CDR3 sequences, approximately 8.3% of them singletons. Sequenced input: whole blood. These receptors were taken from an adult who was a healthcare worker with PCR-confirmed SARS-CoV-2 infection or an uninfected control (not recorded which).

This chain links TRBV20-1 with TRBJ2-7; D is unresolved. V lost 6 bases to trimming and J lost 0 bases, with 18 bases between them. Germline assignment: CDR1 DFQATT and CDR2 SNEGSKA (reference sequence). The CDR3 spans 15 residues. The CDR3 is CSAITSESSSYEQYF. The DNA for the CDR3 is TGCAGTGCCATAACCAGTGAATCATCCTCCTACGAGCAGTACTTC.

This clonotype was recorded a few times. V gene TRBV28 combines with J gene TRBJ2-1, with TRBD2 matching 13 bases. This CDR3 spans 16 amino acids. Germline V gene sequence: CDR1 MDHEN, CDR2 SYDVKM. J lost 9 bases, V lost 6 bases, and 11 bases had no gene match. This CDR3 is CASSKLGTSGRGEQFF. In nucleotides, the CDR3 is TGTGCCAGCAGCAAATTGGGAACTAGCGGGAGGGGTGAGCAGTTCTTC.

The V gene is TRBV2, the J gene TRBJ2-1, with 9 nucleotides matching TRBD1. The germline V gene has CDR1 SNHLY and CDR2 FYNNEI. The CDR3 length is 15 residues. V lost 6 bases, J lost 1 base, and 4 bases stayed unmatched. For the CDR3, the DNA is TGTGCCAGCAGAATACAGGGGGCGTCCTACAATGAGCAGTTCTTC. This sequence encodes CASRIQGASYNEQFF.

This chain uses TRBV29-1 with TRBJ2-7, with a weak D call TRBD1 (6 bases). The V end was cut by 2 bases, the J end by 7 bases, with 9 bases between. This CDR3 contains 11 residues. Germline loops: CDR1 SQVTM, CDR2 ANQGSEA. The CDR3 loop reads CSVETGQEQYF. The CDR3, as DNA: TGCAGCGTTGAAACAGGGCAGGAGCAGTACTTC.

Relative to its sample, this clonotype is medium-sized. This rearrangement joins TRBV20-1 to TRBJ2-1, with D perhaps TRBD2 (5 bases). The CDR3 has 15 amino acids. V dropped 0 bases and J dropped 5 bases, with 14 bases sitting between them. From germline, CDR1 is DFQATT and CDR2 SNEGSKA (reference sequence). The CDR3 spells CSARETSVLDNEQFF. DNA of the CDR3: TGCAGTGCTAGAGAAACTAGTGTTCTGGACAATGAGCAGTTCTTC.

V gene TRBV18 combines with J gene TRBJ2-7; D is perhaps TRBD2 (5 bases). CDR3 length: 13 residues. V was cut by 4 bases and J by 1 base, with 8 bases left in between. Germline V gives CDR1 KGHSH, CDR2 LQKENI. The CDR3 region is CASSRTDSYEQYF. CDR3 nucleotides: TGTGCCAGCTCACGGACTGATTCCTACGAGCAGTACTTC.

This clonotype was counted at least ten times. The rearrangement links TRBV20-1 to TRBJ1-1; D perhaps matches TRBD1 (5 bases). Germline lookup yields CDR1 DFQATT and CDR2 SNEGSKA (reference sequence). V lost 7 bases to trimming and J lost 8 bases, with 14 bases between them. The CDR3 consists of 11 residues. The CDR3 sequence is CSVPTAGEAFF. DNA for the CDR3: TGCAGTGTCCCGACAGCCGGCGAAGCTTTCTTT.

The J gene is TRBJ1-1, the V gene TRBV5-1; 8 bases are shared with TRBD1. This CDR3 is built from 15 residues. Germline V gene sequence: CDR1 SGHRS, CDR2 YFSETQ. V was pared by 3 bases and J by 1 base, with 5 bases of the junction left unmatched. The CDR3 DNA sequence: TGCGCCAGCAGCTCCACAGGGGGATCGAACACTGAAGCTTTCTTT. Protein: CASSSTGGSNTEAFF. The entire variable domain, with the rest obtained from reference TRBV5-1 and TRBJ1-1, is as follows: KAGVTQTPRYLIKTRGQQVTLSCSPISGHRSVSWYQQTPGQGLQFLFEYFSETQRNKGNFPGRFSGRQFSNSRSEMNVSTLELGDSALYLCASSSTGGSNTEAFFGQGTRLTVV.